Presented here are 9 T cell receptor beta chains from one specimen sequenced in a study of T cell repertoires in cytomegalovirus infection. TCRdb reprocessed the reads via MiXCR and lists one record per CDR3 protein. The sample shows approximately 390,000 distinct CDR3 sequences, about 35% of them seen only once. No antigens are known for them. The specimen comprised cultured PBMCs, sampled from culture after CMV antigen stimulation. These receptor sequences come from a human donor in good health (CMV status not recorded). Some clones in this sample may be carry-over from other donors' samples.

This clonotype was recorded once. The rearrangement links TRBV6-6 to TRBJ2-7, with D maybe TRBD1 (6 bases). From germline, CDR1 is MNHNY and CDR2 SVGAGI (reference sequence). The CDR3 is 16 residues long. Trimming shortened V by 2 bases and J by 5 bases, and 19 bases separated the two germline ends. CDR3: CASSYTLMQGLDEQYF. As DNA, the CDR3 is TGTGCCAGCAGTTACACCCTTATGCAGGGGTTGGACGAGCAGTACTTC.

This rearrangement joins TRBV6-2 or TRBV6-3 to TRBJ1-5; the D is unclear. The CDR3 has 15 amino acids. Trimming left V 6 bases short and J 0 bases short, with 12 bases between. The germline V gene encodes CDR1 MNHEY and CDR2 SVGEGT. The CDR3: CASSTTVDSNQPQHF. DNA of the CDR3: TGTGCCAGCAGCACGACTGTTGATAGCAATCAGCCCCAGCATTTT.

This clonotype was picked up a small number of times. The chain joins TRBV12-3 or TRBV12-4 to TRBJ2-3; 8 bases are shared with TRBD2. V shed 5 bases, J shed 10 bases, and the junction held 5 bases outside the gene matches. The CDR3 sequence is 12 residues long. CDR3: CASSIVGGAQYF. CDR3 bases: TGTGCCAGCAGTATCGTCGGGGGGGCGCAGTATTTT.

This clonotype was found many times. This rearrangement joins TRBV7-3 to TRBJ2-3, with D hard to call. The CDR3 consists of 13 residues. Looked up from germline, CDR1 is SGHTA and CDR2 is FQGTGA. The V and J ends lost 2 bases and 4 bases respectively, with 7 bases between them. The CDR3 is CASSLQEPDTQYF. CDR3 nucleotide sequence: TGTGCCAGCAGCTTACAGGAACCAGATACGCAGTATTTT.

The J gene is TRBJ2-2, the V gene TRBV7-9; D is undetermined. Trimming took off 2 bases at V and 1 base at J, with 17 bases between the two ends. Germline values: CDR1 SEHNR, CDR2 FQNEAQ (reference sequence). CDR3 length equals 18 residues. The DNA for the CDR3 is TGTGCCAGCAGCTTATATGCGGCAGAAAGATTGAACACCGGGGAGCTGTTTTTT. Its protein is CASSLYAAERLNTGELFF.

This clonotype has only a few counts. The CDR3 coding sequence is TGTGCCAGCAGCTTAGTAGCGGGAGAGGGGAATGAGCAGTTCTTC. Translating it yields CASSLVAGEGNEQFF. The gene calls are TRBV7-2 and TRBJ2-1; 9 positions match TRBD2. The V and J ends lost 1 base and 7 bases, in that order; junction bases with no gene match: 5. Germline V gene sequence: CDR1 SGHTA, CDR2 FQGNSA. This CDR3 has 15 residues.

The gene calls are TRBV7-2 and TRBJ2-2; weak D call: TRBD2 (7 bases). The length of the CDR3 is 17 residues. CDR1 is SGHTA, CDR2 FQGNSA, per germline. V shed 3 bases and J shed 4 bases, with 18 bases lying between them. Here the CDR3 DNA reads TGTGCCAGCAGCTTGGTAGCTGGGGGGGGCCCCACCGGGGAGCTGTTTTTT. Amino acids: CASSLVAGGGPTGELFF.

V is TRBV19 and J is TRBJ1-1; the D is unclear. CDR1 and CDR2 (germline): LNHDA, SQIVND (reference sequence). Deletions cut 8 bases from V and 0 bases from J, with 13 bases between. The CDR3 sequence is 14 residues long. CDR3: CASQEAYMNTEAFF. DNA of the CDR3: TGTGCCAGTCAGGAGGCATACATGAACACTGAAGCTTTCTTT.

The V call is TRBV7-2, the J call TRBJ1-2; TRBD1 is a possible D gene (5 bases). V was cut by 1 base and J by 4 bases, with 16 bases left in between. This CDR3 has 16 amino acids. In germline, CDR1 is SGHTA, CDR2 FQGNSA. DNA of the CDR3: TGTGCCAGCAGCTTAGAAACGGCCGCGAGGGGCTATGGCTACACCTTC. Its protein is CASSLETAARGYGYTF.